Listed below are T cell receptor beta chains from one sample, sequenced in a study of cytomegalovirus exposure and HLA in healthy donors. Libraries were prepared by immunoSEQ multiplex PCR; TCRdb keeps only in-frame clonotypes and omits some of them. The repertoire includes about 180,000 clones, around 81% of them detected once, and about 2.2% sits in the top ten. The sample was PBMCs. These receptors all come from a woman in her thirties in good health and CMV-seronegative. CDR3s include the opening cysteine and the closing phenylalanine or tryptophan. The D gene is left open where the match is weak. Clone size, where shown, is once, few, many, or a class for clones that have expanded.

>TRBJ2-4|TRBV7-2|NA|TRBD2
CASSLGRGSVAKNIQYF
TGTGCCAGCAGCTTAGGTCGCGGGAGCGTAGCCAAAAACATTCAGTACTTC
>TRBJ1-2|TRBV7-9|NA|TRBD1
CASSASYRDRGGSYYGYTF
TGTGCCAGCAGCGCTTCCTACCGGGACAGGGGGGGTTCTTACTATGGCTACACCTTC
>TRBJ1-4|TRBV27|NA|NA
CASSFIANEKLFF
TGTGCCAGCAGTTTTATCGCTAATGAAAAACTGTTTTTT
>TRBJ2-3|TRBV27|once|NA
CASRPGQQGDTQYF
TGTGCTAGCAGGCCGGGACAACAAGGAGATACGCAGTATTTT
>TRBJ2-7|TRBV4-3|NA|NA
CASSQDREVSEQYF
TGCGCCAGCAGCCAAGATCGGGAAGTAAGCGAGCAGTACTTC
>TRBJ2-6|TRBV5-1|NA|TRBD1
CASSPRTGTGANVLTF
TGCGCCAGCAGCCCTCGGACAGGGACCGGGGCCAACGTCCTGACTTTC
>TRBJ2-5|TRBV10-3|NA|TRBD1
CAISEGDRGQETQYF
TGTGCCATCAGTGAAGGGGACAGGGGTCAAGAGACCCAGTACTTC
>TRBJ2-5|TRBV7-2|NA|NA
CASSLLPFSGNQETQYF
TGTGCCAGCAGCTTATTGCCGTTCTCGGGGAACCAAGAGACCCAGTACTTC
>TRBJ2-2|TRBV2|NA|NA
CASRVDSAGAGELFF
TGTGCCAGCAGGGTAGACAGTGCTGGGGCCGGGGAGCTGTTTTTT
>TRBJ1-1|TRBV7-9|few|NA
CASSSATGPTEAFF
TGTGCCAGCAGCTCCGCGACAGGCCCCACTGAAGCTTTCTTT
>TRBJ2-7|TRBV6-6|NA|TRBD1
CASSGQEGFYEQYF
TGTGCCAGCAGTGGACAGGAAGGATTCTACGAGCAGTACTTC
>TRBJ1-4|TRBV4-3|NA|NA
CASSHLEGANEKLFF
TGCGCCAGCAGCCACTTGGAGGGAGCTAATGAAAAACTGTTTTTT
>TRBJ2-3|TRBV2|NA|TRBD2
CASSGLAGTYRTTDTQYF
TGTGCCAGCAGCGGACTAGCGGGAACCTACCGTACCACAGATACGCAGTATTTT
>TRBJ1-1|TRBV7-9|NA|NA
CASGRGNTEAFF
TGTGCCAGCGGCAGGGGGAACACTGAAGCTTTCTTT
>TRBJ2-7|TRBV7-2|NA|TRBD1
CASSLKFLQGFRKGYEQYF
TGTGCCAGCAGCTTAAAGTTTTTACAGGGGTTCAGAAAGGGCTACGAGCAGTACTTC
>TRBJ1-1|TRBV7-9|NA|TRBD1
CSSSDQTGARSTEAFF
TGTTCCAGCAGCGACCAGACAGGGGCTCGGAGCACTGAAGCTTTCTTT
>TRBJ1-5|TRBV4-1|NA|NA
CASSPDGRGADQPQHF
TGCGCCAGCAGCCCTGATGGGCGGGGCGCCGATCAGCCCCAGCATTTT
>TRBJ2-3|TRBV6-4|NA|TRBD1
CASSDGTGQHF
TGTGCCAGCAGTGACGGGACAGGACAACATTTT
>TRBJ1-4|TRBV27|NA|NA
CASSLSRSIGEKLFF
TGTGCCAGCAGTTTATCCCGGAGCATTGGGGAAAAACTGTTTTTT
>TRBJ2-2|TRBV2|NA|NA
CASSSVSNTGELFF
TGTGCCAGCAGTTCGGTGTCAAACACCGGGGAGCTGTTTTTT
>TRBJ2-7|TRBV5-1|few|TRBD1
CASSQRLDRWWEQYF
TGCGCCAGCAGCCAGAGGCTGGACAGGTGGTGGGAGCAGTACTTC
>TRBJ2-5|TRBV7-9|NA|NA
CASSLGRGWETQYF
TGTGCCAGCAGCTTAGGCCGCGGCTGGGAGACCCAGTACTTC
>TRBJ1-5|TRBV10-3|few|NA
CAIRAGSNQPQHF
TGTGCCATCAGGGCAGGGAGCAATCAGCCCCAGCATTTT
>TRBJ1-1|TRBV14|NA|NA
CASSQETGWDMNTEAFF
TGTGCCAGCAGCCAAGAAACAGGGTGGGACATGAACACTGAAGCTTTCTTT
>TRBJ1-4|TRBV7-9|NA|NA
CSSSLGTAGNEKLFF
TGTTCCAGCAGCTTAGGCACGGCCGGGAATGAAAAACTGTTTTTT
>TRBJ1-2|TRBV28|NA|NA
CASTPQGFLYGYTF
TGTGCCAGCACCCCACAGGGATTTTTGTATGGCTACACCTTC
>TRBJ2-1|TRBV7-9|NA|TRBD1
CASSPPTGASYNEQFF
TGTGCCAGCAGCCCCCCCACAGGGGCGAGTTACAATGAGCAGTTCTTC
>TRBJ2-7|TRBV7-8|NA|TRBD2
CASSVASGYYEQYF
TGTGCCAGCAGCGTTGCTAGCGGTTACTACGAGCAGTACTTC
>TRBJ2-5|TRBV5-1|NA|NA
CASSLNGGYQETQYF
TGCGCCAGCAGCTTGAATGGCGGGTACCAAGAGACCCAGTACTTC
>TRBJ1-3|TRBV2|NA|NA
CASSDRGSGNTIYF
TGTGCCAGCAGTGATAGGGGTTCTGGAAACACCATATATTTT
>TRBJ1-2|TRBV27|NA|NA
CASSLSGQGYTF
TGTGCCAGCAGTTTATCGGGGCAAGGCTACACCTTC
>TRBJ2-7|TRBV6-5|NA|NA
CASSYIGMGGYEQYF
TGTGCCAGCAGTTACATTGGGATGGGGGGCTACGAGCAGTACTTC
>TRBJ2-3|TRBV5-6|NA|NA
CASSLVSGSTDTQYF
TGTGCCAGCAGCTTGGTGTCAGGTAGCACAGATACGCAGTATTTT
>TRBJ1-1|TRBV29-1|NA|TRBD1
CSVLRQGGLTMNTEAFF
TGCAGCGTCCTCCGACAGGGGGGACTAACAATGAACACTGAAGCTTTCTTT
>TRBJ2-1|TRBV10-3|NA|TRBD1
CAIRIQGAGYHEQFF
TGTGCCATCAGAATACAGGGGGCCGGCTACCATGAGCAGTTCTTC
>TRBJ2-7|TRBV7-2|NA|NA
CASSPLSTSYEQYF
TGTGCCAGCAGCCCGTTGAGCACCTCCTACGAGCAGTACTTC
>TRBJ2-7|TRBV7-2|NA|NA
CASSPRGGPYEQYF
TGTGCCAGCAGCCCCCGTGGTGGCCCGTACGAGCAGTACTTC
>TRBJ2-7|TRBV30|NA|NA
CAWDKGAGEQYF
TGTGCCTGGGATAAGGGGGCGGGGGAGCAGTACTTC
>TRBJ2-1|TRBV4-1|NA|TRBD2
CASSPGTSGRYEQFF
TGCGCCAGCAGCCCCGGGACTAGCGGGAGGTATGAGCAGTTCTTC
>TRBJ2-7|TRBV6-5|NA|TRBD1
CASRRQGASGEQYF
TGTGCCAGCAGGAGACAGGGGGCGTCGGGCGAGCAGTACTTC
>TRBJ2-5|TRBV28|NA|NA
CASTSRGTQYF
TGTGCCAGCACTTCCCGGGGGACCCAGTACTTC
>TRBJ2-7|TRBV7-9|NA|TRBD1
CSSSLLFGTASYEQYF
TGTTCCAGCAGCTTATTATTCGGGACAGCGTCCTACGAGCAGTACTTC
>TRBJ2-7|TRBV7-9|few|NA
CASSLGDSRAEQYF
TGTGCCAGCAGCTTAGGGGACTCCCGTGCCGAGCAGTACTTC
>TRBJ2-5|TRBV11-2|NA|TRBD1
CASSPRDRPSIWEETQYF
TGTGCCAGCAGCCCCCGGGACAGACCCTCCATTTGGGAAGAGACCCAGTACTTC
>TRBJ1-6|TRBV27|NA|NA
CASSSTPGSYNSPLHF
TGTGCCAGCAGTTCGACACCCGGATCCTATAATTCACCCCTCCACTTT
>TRBJ1-5|TRBV15|NA|NA
CATSRQGGGSNQPQHF
TGTGCCACCAGCAGACAAGGGGGTGGTAGCAATCAGCCCCAGCATTTT
>TRBJ1-1|TRBV5-6|NA|NA
CASSVKAQTYMNTEAFF
TGTGCCAGCAGCGTCAAAGCACAGACATACATGAACACTGAAGCTTTCTTT
>TRBJ2-2|TRBV11-3|NA|TRBD1
CASSLAGTANTGELFF
TGTGCCAGCAGCTTAGCCGGGACAGCGAACACCGGGGAGCTGTTTTTT